This T cell receptor (beta chain) was identified in a study of T cell changes during pregnancy in multiple sclerosis. Data came from immunoSEQ multiplex PCR; TCRdb stores just in-frame clones and leaves some out. The sample carries tens of thousands of clones, 90% recorded once. This specimen was peripheral blood, taken in the third trimester of pregnancy. The origin of this receptor is a female donor in good health, enrolled as a control in a pregnancy study.

The CDR3 DNA follows: TGCAGCGTTGAAGCGGGACAGGGGGATCGGTACACTGAAGCTTTCTTT. Translation: CSVEAGQGDRYTEAFF. The rearrangement uses TRBV29-1 and TRBJ1-1; 11 nucleotides align to TRBD1. Per germline, CDR1 SQVTM and CDR2 ANQGSEA. V shed 1 base, J shed 3 bases, and the junction held 7 bases outside the gene matches. This CDR3 is 16 amino acids long.